These 7 T cell receptor beta chains were sequenced from one sample in a study of blood T cell repertoires in COVID-19. Libraries were prepared by immunoSEQ multiplex PCR; TCRdb keeps only in-frame clonotypes and omits some of them. The sample has approximately 300,000 clones, around 85% seen once. The sequencing input was peripheral blood. Every receptor here comes from a human donor with COVID-19, enrolled during active disease. The donor label of this sample is uncertain.

Worth noting for this clone: Because it lacks the conserved phenylalanine or tryptophan at the end, this CDR3 is likely a read error. No DNA is shown, since the ends of the CDR3 on it are uncertain; the CDR3 is the one TCRdb lists. The rearrangement links TRBV9 to TRBJ1-4; the tabulated D call, TRBD1, remains unverified against the DNA. Germline V lookup: CDR1 SGDLS, CDR2 YYNGEE. The CDR3 is made up of 8 amino acids, end residues included. The CDR3 loop is CASSVGPG.

This clone was seen a few times. CDR3 region: CASSSYPGQGASSGNTIYF. The CDR3 region has the DNA TGTGCCAGCAGTTCCTACCCGGGACAGGGGGCCAGCTCTGGAAACACCATATATTTT. The V gene is TRBV6-2 or TRBV6-3, the J gene TRBJ1-3; 12 nucleotides agree with TRBD1. J gave up 0 bases and V 4 bases, and 10 bases lay outside the gene matches. Germline lookup yields CDR1 MNHEY and CDR2 SVGEGT. This CDR3 has 19 amino acids.

For the CDR3, the DNA is TGCGCCAGCAGCTTAGGAGGAGCAGGGGAGGGCCAAGAGACCCAGTACTTC. Translation: CASSLGGAGEGQETQYF. The chain links TRBV5-1 to TRBJ2-5, with D perhaps TRBD2 (7 bases). The ends were cut back, 2 bases at V and 1 base at J, with 18 bases in the middle. This CDR3 spans 17 amino acids. In germline, CDR1 is SGHRS, CDR2 YFSETQ.

The chain is built from TRBV27 and TRBJ2-5; 8 nucleotides match TRBD2. After removal of 2 bases from V and 10 bases from J, the junction contained 9 bases not matched to a gene. CDR3 size: 14 residues. CDR1 is MNHEY and CDR2 is SMNVEV in the germline V gene (reference sequence). This CDR3 is CASSLAGGLRDQYF. The CDR3 region has the DNA TGTGCCAGCAGTTTAGCGGGAGGCCTTAGGGACCAGTACTTC.

The chain couples TRBV5-4 to TRBJ1-6; TRBD1 might be the D (5 bases). This CDR3 contains 14 residues. Germline assignment: CDR1 SGHNT and CDR2 YYREEE (reference sequence). Trimming shortened V by 4 bases and J by 7 bases, and 12 bases separated the two germline ends. CDR3 nucleotides: TGTGCCAGCAGCGTCCAGGGTAGCAATTCACCCCTCCACTTT. It specifies CASSVQGSNSPLHF. Combining the CDR3 with reference TRBV5-4 and TRBJ1-6 gives the whole variable domain ETGVTQSPTHLIKTRGQQVTLRCSSQSGHNTVSWYQQALGQGPQFIFQYYREEENGRGNFPPRFSGLQFPNYSSELNVNALELDDSALYLCASSVQGSNSPLHFGNGTRLTVT.

V gene TRBV18 combines with J gene TRBJ1-1, with TRBD1 matching over 11 bases. V was pared by 5 bases and J by 3 bases, with 2 bases of the junction left unmatched. Germline V gene sequence: CDR1 KGHSH, CDR2 LQKENI. This CDR3 is built from 14 residues. In DNA form, the CDR3 reads TGTGCCAGCTCAGGACAGGGGGCGGACACTGAAGCTTTCTTT. Protein product: CASSGQGADTEAFF.

The chain is built from TRBV25-1 and TRBJ1-2, with 8 bases that match TRBD1. V was clipped by 2 bases and J by 4 bases; unmatched bases: 6. CDR3 size: 15 residues. Germline assignment: CDR1 MGHDK and CDR2 SYGVNS. The CDR3 sequence: CASSEGPDRGYGYTF. DNA for the CDR3: TGTGCCAGCAGTGAAGGCCCCGACAGGGGCTATGGCTACACCTTC.